This TCR beta chain was identified in a study of cytomegalovirus exposure and HLA in healthy donors. The PCR ran on 60 Vbeta and 13 Jbeta primers. Generated by immunoSEQ multiplex PCR, the TCRdb table keeps only in-frame clones and is missing some. The repertoire consists of 140,000 to 150,000 clones, with 60% to 80% occurring once and the leading ten covering approximately 4%. CDR1 is MNHEY, CDR2 SMNVEV, per germline (reference sequence). V lost 4 bases and J 0 bases, leaving 13 bases between the germline ends. The CDR3 is made up of 16 amino acids. The source is a male donor in good health and CMV-seronegative. The chain links TRBV27 to TRBJ2-1; D is possibly TRBD1 (6 bases). Sequenced input: PBMCs. The CDR3 DNA reads TGTGCCAGCAGTTCCTACAGGGCGGGCTCCTACAATGAGCAGTTCTTC. Translating it yields CASSSYRAGSYNEQFF.